The text below deals with one T cell receptor beta chain. Its specificity is not known. Here immunoSEQ multiplex PCR was the method, and the copy in TCRdb shows in-frame clones only, minus some. The repertoire holds fewer than 4,000 clones, roughly 93% seen once, with roughly 5.2% in the top ten. This entry is derived from a study of T cell repertoires in ileal Crohn's disease. The overall study: Every patient was operated on for stricturing (about 60%) or penetrating (roughly 39%) complications. Findings and caveats of the study: Active smokers at surgery had more clonal expansions than non-smokers. Mucosal expansions were suggested to be mainly CD8 T cells.

The CDR3 covers 14 residues. CDR1 and CDR2 (germline): LNHDA, SQIVND (reference sequence). V lost 8 bases and J 7 bases, leaving 17 bases between the germline ends. The receptor was isolated from an adult with Crohn's disease. This chain links TRBV19 with TRBJ1-4; TRBD1 might be the D (6 bases). Sequenced input: ileal tissue. CDR3: CASSIGGHPEKLFF. CDR3 sequence (DNA): TGTGCCAGTTCAATCGGGGGACATCCTGAAAAACTGTTTTTT.